This is a list of T cell receptor beta chains from one sample in a study of cytomegalovirus exposure and HLA in healthy donors. Using immunoSEQ multiplex PCR, the repertoire was profiled, and TCRdb retains in-frame clones only, with some absent. The table includes about 110,000 clones, 77% detected once. Sequencing input: PBMCs. The receptors come from a male donor in good health and CMV-seronegative. Both conserved end residues are part of each CDR3. D genes are given only for firm matches. Clone size is stated in some rows and not others, as once, few, many or a class when expanded.

D | size | J | V | CDR3 | DNA
- | - | TRBJ2-7 | TRBV19 | CASSKGSGRYEQYF | TGTGCCAGTAGTAAGGGTAGCGGCCGCTACGAGCAGTACTTC
- | - | TRBJ1-1 | TRBV5-1 | CASSLNPGDTEAFF | TGCGCCAGCAGCTTGAACCCGGGGGACACTGAAGCTTTCTTT
TRBD1 | - | TRBJ1-5 | TRBV5-6 | CASSRDRGPHQPQHF | TGTGCCAGCAGCCGGGACAGGGGGCCGCATCAGCCCCAGCATTTT
- | - | TRBJ2-1 | TRBV29-1 | CSVVGRSQFNEQFF | TGCAGCGTTGTCGGGAGAAGCCAATTTAATGAGCAGTTCTTC
TRBD2 | once | TRBJ2-3 | TRBV4-1 | CASSLAGTSSDFTDTQYF | TGCGCCAGCAGCCTCGCCGGGACTAGCTCTGATTTCACAGATACGCAGTATTTT
- | few | TRBJ1-1 | TRBV19 | CASQWGGNTEAFF | TGTGCCAGCCAGTGGGGCGGGAACACTGAAGCTTTCTTT
- | once | TRBJ1-5 | TRBV28 | CASSPKQGLNQPQHF | TGTGCCAGCAGCCCCAAACAGGGCCTTAATCAGCCCCAGCATTTT
TRBD2 | - | TRBJ2-3 | TRBV5-1 | CASRFTSGSEYF | TGCGCCAGCAGGTTTACTAGCGGGAGTGAGTATTTT
TRBD2 | - | TRBJ2-1 | TRBV7-8 | CASSTKSTSGRAGQFF | TGTGCCAGCAGCACAAAGTCGACTAGCGGGAGGGCCGGGCAGTTCTTC
TRBD1 | - | TRBJ2-5 | TRBV18 | CASSLGQGLETQYF | TGTGCCAGCTCACTGGGACAGGGTTTGGAGACCCAGTACTTC
TRBD2 | - | TRBJ2-1 | TRBV27 | CASRLSGRANEQFF | TGTGCCAGCAGGCTTAGCGGGAGGGCGAATGAGCAGTTCTTC
TRBD2 | - | TRBJ2-1 | TRBV6-1 | CASTLAGAYNEQFF | TGTGCCAGCACTCTAGCGGGTGCCTACAATGAGCAGTTCTTC
TRBD2 | once | TRBJ2-7 | TRBV9 | CASSVGGGGRAREQYF | TGTGCCAGCAGCGTAGGAGGAGGCGGGAGGGCCCGCGAGCAGTACTTC
- | - | TRBJ1-2 | TRBV29-1 | CSVRDTEGNGYTF | TGCAGCGTCCGGGACACCGAGGGAAATGGCTACACCTTC
TRBD2 | - | TRBJ2-5 | TRBV5-1 | CASSLAVGLAGGRETQYF | TGCGCCAGCAGCTTGGCCGTTGGACTAGCGGGAGGCCGGGAGACCCAGTACTTC
- | once | TRBJ2-7 | TRBV5-5 | CASSLGATLHYEQYF | TGTGCCAGCAGCTTGGGGGCTACTCTGCACTACGAGCAGTACTTC
TRBD2 | - | TRBJ2-2 | TRBV28 | CASSSSGNTGELFF | TGTGCCAGCAGTTCTAGCGGGAACACCGGGGAGCTGTTTTTT
TRBD1 | - | TRBJ1-1 | TRBV29-1 | CSVKRNRGLRAEAFF | TGCAGCGTCAAGCGAAACAGGGGGTTGAGGGCTGAAGCTTTCTTT
- | few | TRBJ2-1 | TRBV5-6 | CASSLGVNNEQFF | TGTGCCAGCAGCTTGGGCGTGAACAATGAGCAGTTCTTC
- | - | TRBJ2-1 | TRBV6-5 | CASSYSDRGNEQFF | TGTGCCAGCAGTTACTCTGACAGAGGAAATGAGCAGTTCTTC
- | - | TRBJ1-3 | TRBV5-4 | CASGTGGPSSGNTIYF | TGTGCCAGCGGGACGGGGGGCCCTAGCTCTGGAAACACCATATATTTT
- | - | TRBJ1-2 | TRBV5-1 | CASSPDSVGYTF | TGCGCCAGCAGCCCTGACAGCGTTGGCTACACCTTC
TRBD1 | - | TRBJ1-6 | TRBV5-6 | CASSRGQLYNSPLHF | TGTGCCAGCAGCCGGGGACAGTTATATAATTCACCCCTCCACTTT
- | - | TRBJ2-5 | TRBV27 | CASSRAGLVGETQYF | TGTGCCAGCAGTCGGGCCGGACTGGTTGGGGAGACCCAGTACTTC
TRBD1 | - | TRBJ2-1 | TRBV27 | CASRQIQGTRFF | TGTGCCAGCAGGCAAATACAGGGGACCCGGTTCTTC
TRBD2 | - | TRBJ2-7 | TRBV7-6 | CASSPGTSGDYEQYF | TGTGCCAGCAGCCCAGGGACTAGCGGGGACTACGAGCAGTACTTC
- | - | TRBJ1-5 | TRBV28 | CASSFQAVSNQPQHF | TGTGCCAGCAGTTTTCAGGCAGTAAGCAATCAGCCCCAGCATTTT
- | - | TRBJ2-3 | TRBV19 | CASSIWAADSTDTQYF | TGTGCCAGTAGTATTTGGGCAGCGGACAGCACAGATACGCAGTATTTT
TRBD1 | - | TRBJ1-1 | TRBV18 | CASSPPGTGEGGTEAFF | TGTGCCAGCTCACCTCCCGGGACAGGGGAAGGAGGAACTGAAGCTTTCTTT
TRBD2 | - | TRBJ2-1 | TRBV5-6 | CASSLSSSGNRDEQFF | TGTGCCAGCAGCTTGTCGTCTAGCGGGAACAGAGATGAGCAGTTCTTC
TRBD1 | - | TRBJ1-2 | TRBV27 | CASSTGQGGSYGYTF | TGTGCCAGCAGCACCGGACAGGGTGGGTCCTATGGCTACACCTTC
TRBD1 | - | TRBJ1-3 | TRBV5-1 | CASSLKGQGTGNTIYF | TGCGCCAGCAGCTTAAAGGGACAGGGAACCGGAAACACCATATATTTT
- | - | TRBJ2-5 | TRBV10-3 | CAISATEKFLETQYF | TGTGCCATCAGTGCGACTGAAAAGTTCTTAGAGACCCAGTACTTC
- | - | TRBJ2-1 | TRBV4-1 | CASSAIGTQGGGNEQFF | TGCGCCAGCAGCGCAATAGGGACCCAGGGGGGTGGGAATGAGCAGTTCTTC
TRBD1 | - | TRBJ1-5 | TRBV27 | CASSPTRTGSNQPQHF | TGTGCCAGCAGTCCTACCCGGACAGGGTCTAATCAGCCCCAGCATTTT
- | - | TRBJ1-2 | TRBV11-3 | CASSLYGGGGYTF | TGTGCCAGCAGCTTATATGGGGGCGGCGGCTACACCTTC
TRBD1 | - | TRBJ2-5 | TRBV5-1 | CASSLQGAKETQYF | TGCGCCAGCAGCCTACAGGGGGCGAAGGAGACCCAGTACTTC
TRBD1 | - | TRBJ2-7 | TRBV18 | CASSWTGPNDEQYF | TGTGCCAGCTCGTGGACAGGGCCAAATGACGAGCAGTACTTC
TRBD2 | - | TRBJ2-3 | TRBV18 | CASSPTSGIITDTQYF | TGTGCCAGCTCACCGACTAGCGGGATAATCACAGATACGCAGTATTTT
- | - | TRBJ2-7 | TRBV4-2 | CASSQEGGGPSYEQYF | TGTGCCAGCAGCCAAGAAGGCGGGGGCCCCTCCTACGAGCAGTACTTC
TRBD1 | - | TRBJ2-6 | TRBV25-1 | CASTGQGRTGANVLTF | TGTGCCAGCACGGGACAGGGGAGGACAGGGGCCAACGTCCTGACTTTC
TRBD2 | - | TRBJ2-1 | TRBV29-1 | CSVEGRLAGTYNEQFF | TGCAGCGTTGAAGGACGACTAGCGGGGACCTACAATGAGCAGTTCTTC
TRBD1 | - | TRBJ1-3 | TRBV4-1 | CASSQPGTAGNTIYF | TGCGCCAGCAGCCAACCGGGGACAGCTGGAAACACCATATATTTT
TRBD2 | - | TRBJ2-3 | TRBV7-9 | CASSQMASGVDTQYF | TGTGCCAGCAGCCAAATGGCTAGCGGGGTTGATACGCAGTATTTT
TRBD2 | - | TRBJ2-7 | TRBV10-3 | CAIGAGGPNEQYF | TGTGCCATCGGAGCGGGAGGGCCTAATGAGCAGTACTTC
- | - | TRBJ1-2 | TRBV5-1 | CASSPPGLNYGYTF | TGCGCCAGCAGCCCGCCGGGACTTAACTATGGCTACACCTTC
TRBD1 | - | TRBJ1-1 | TRBV5-6 | CASSLGQGRTEAFF | TGTGCCAGCAGCTTGGGACAGGGGAGGACTGAAGCTTTCTTT
TRBD2 | - | TRBJ2-5 | TRBV29-1 | CSVGVAGGTLVQYF | TGCAGCGTTGGAGTTGCGGGAGGGACTTTGGTGCAGTACTTC
TRBD2 | - | TRBJ2-7 | TRBV27 | CASSYLGTSGSGEQYF | TGTGCCAGCAGTTATTTGGGAACTAGCGGGAGCGGCGAGCAGTACTTC
- | once | TRBJ1-4 | TRBV6-5 | CASSLGGFGEKLFF | TGTGCCAGCAGCCTGGGGGGATTTGGCGAAAAACTGTTTTTT
TRBD1 | - | TRBJ1-5 | TRBV7-9 | CASSPGQGAGQPQHF | TGTGCCAGCAGCCCTGGACAGGGGGCGGGACAGCCCCAGCATTTT